One and the same sample provided the 13 T cell receptor beta chains below, sequenced in a study of T cell repertoires in cytomegalovirus infection. No antigens are known for them. TCRdb fed the reads into MiXCR, producing one record per CDR3 protein. The sample includes around 300,000 distinct CDR3 sequences, less than 25% of them seen just once. Sequences were derived from cultured PBMCs, sampled from culture after CMV antigen stimulation. The receptors stem from a human donor in good health (CMV status not recorded). Some clones in this sample may be carry-over from other donors' samples.

In its sample, this clonotype was seen many times. The genes are TRBV7-2 and TRBJ2-1; a possible D gene is TRBD2 (7 bases). Trimming took off 4 bases at V and 3 bases at J, with 19 bases between the two ends. The CDR3 totals 17 residues. Germline V gene lookup returns CDR1 SGHTA and CDR2 FQGNSA. The CDR3 protein is CASSSPSRGGGYNEQFF. For the CDR3, the DNA is TGTGCCAGCAGCTCCCCTAGCAGGGGAGGGGGCTACAATGAGCAGTTCTTC.

This clonotype was seen more than once but under ten times. The V call is TRBV6-2 or TRBV6-3, the J call TRBJ2-1; TRBD2 matches at 7 bases. CDR3 length equals 14 residues. J gave up 6 bases and V 7 bases, and 9 bases lay outside the gene matches. From germline, CDR1 is MNHEY and CDR2 SVGEGT. The CDR3 spells CASNRLAWTNEQFF. CDR3 bases: TGTGCCAGCAACCGACTAGCATGGACCAATGAGCAGTTCTTC.

This sequence joins TRBV6-1 and TRBJ1-6; possible D gene TRBD1, 5 bases. The germline V and J ends were trimmed by 6 bases and 10 bases, with 19 bases remaining between them. CDR3 length equals 15 residues. Germline V CDR1 and CDR2: MNHNS, SASEGT. The CDR3 DNA reads TGTGCCAGCAGGGGGACGGCGTCTGGCATCTCACCCCTCCACTTT. It codes for CASRGTASGISPLHF.

V and J are TRBV29-1 and TRBJ2-1, with 7 bases that match TRBD2. This CDR3 is built from 13 residues. Germline V lookup: CDR1 SQVTM, CDR2 ANQGSEA. With 7 bases clipped from V and 8 bases from J, the junction kept 11 bases outside the gene matches. The CDR3 is CSGGAGPVDEQFF. In nucleotides, the CDR3 is TGCAGCGGCGGAGCGGGACCGGTCGATGAGCAGTTCTTC.

V is TRBV7-2 and J is TRBJ2-5, with TRBD2 identical over 7 bases. Unmatched junction bases numbered 4, after V lost 5 bases and J lost 1 base. The germline gives CDR1 SGHTA, CDR2 FQGNSA. The CDR3 contains 14 residues. The CDR3 spells CASSPSGAQETQYF. In nucleotides, the CDR3 is TGTGCCAGCAGCCCTAGCGGAGCCCAAGAGACCCAGTACTTC. Complete variable domain (other parts from reference TRBV7-2 and TRBJ2-5): GAGVSQSPSNKVTEKGKDVELRCDPISGHTALYWYRQSLGQGLEFLIYFQGNSAPDKSGLPSDRFSAERTGGSVSTLTIQRTQQEDSAVYLCASSPSGAQETQYFGPGTRLLVL.

A few counts support this clonotype. This rearrangement joins TRBV7-2 to TRBJ2-1, with 11 bases matching TRBD2. The V segment lost 4 bases and the J segment 7 bases; nucleotides outside the gene matches: 9. This CDR3 is built from 16 residues. Germline V gene data show CDR1 as SGHTA and CDR2 as FQGNSA. The DNA of the CDR3 is TGTGCCAGCAGCTCCCTAGCGGGAGGAGGGTATAATGAGCAGTTCTTC. Protein product: CASSSLAGGGYNEQFF. The whole variable domain, filled in from reference TRBV7-2 and TRBJ2-1, reads GAGVSQSPSNKVTEKGKDVELRCDPISGHTALYWYRQSLGQGLEFLIYFQGNSAPDKSGLPSDRFSAERTGGSVSTLTIQRTQQEDSAVYLCASSSLAGGGYNEQFFGPGTRLTVL.

The chain employs TRBV30 and TRBJ2-7; no reliable D call. Trimming cost V 1 base and J 0 bases, with 4 bases left between them. This CDR3 comprises 12 residues. Germline V CDR1 and CDR2: GTSNPN, SVGIG (reference sequence). The CDR3 nucleotides are TGTGCCTGGAGTGGTCGCTCCTACGAGCAGTACGTC. Residues: CAWSGRSYEQYV.

This clonotype has only one observation. The rearrangement joins TRBV2 to TRBJ2-7; no reliable D call. CDR1 and CDR2 (germline): SNHLY, FYNNEI. Deletions cut 1 base from V and 4 bases from J, with 5 bases between. This CDR3 comprises 12 residues. CDR3 DNA: TGTGCCAGCAGTGAAGAGCTTTACGAGCAGTACTTC. Encoded protein: CASSEELYEQYF.

The chain employs TRBV5-4 and TRBJ2-1; TRBD2 aligns across 11 bases. The ends lost 1 base at V and 7 bases at J; junction bases unmatched: 7. Germline CDR1 reads SGHNT; CDR2 reads YYREEE (reference sequence). The CDR3 runs 16 residues. The CDR3 loop is CASSLFVLAGGNEQFF. The DNA of the CDR3 is TGTGCCAGCAGCTTGTTTGTCCTAGCGGGAGGAAATGAGCAGTTCTTC.

This clonotype was recorded at least ten times. V usage is TRBV7-2 and J usage is TRBJ1-5; TRBD1 is a possible D gene (6 bases). From germline, CDR1 is SGHTA and CDR2 FQGNSA. This CDR3 is 14 amino acids long. Trimming took off 4 bases at V and 2 bases at J, with 9 bases between the two ends. CDR3 sequence: CASSSNRGNQPQHF. CDR3 sequence (DNA): TGTGCCAGCAGCTCTAACAGGGGCAATCAGCCCCAGCATTTT. Variable domain in full (rest from reference TRBV7-2 and TRBJ1-5): GAGVSQSPSNKVTEKGKDVELRCDPISGHTALYWYRQSLGQGLEFLIYFQGNSAPDKSGLPSDRFSAERTGGSVSTLTIQRTQQEDSAVYLCASSSNRGNQPQHFGDGTRLSIL.

This clonotype came up many times. The V call is TRBV7-2, the J call TRBJ2-1; D remains unclear. The V and J ends lost 3 bases and 8 bases respectively, with 8 bases between them. The CDR3 extends over 12 amino acids. Germline V gene lookup returns CDR1 SGHTA and CDR2 FQGNSA. CDR3 loop: CASSLSLYEQFF. CDR3 sequence (DNA): TGTGCCAGCAGCTTGTCTCTTTATGAGCAGTTCTTC.

This clonotype occurred many times. The rearrangement links TRBV7-2 to TRBJ2-3, with 9 bases identical to TRBD1. The ends lost 0 bases at V and 3 bases at J; junction bases unmatched: 7. The germline V gene encodes CDR1 SGHTA and CDR2 FQGNSA. The CDR3 extends over 17 amino acids. CDR3 nucleotides: TGTGCCAGCAGCTTAGCGCCCAGACAGGGGGGGACAGATACGCAGTATTTT. It translates to CASSLAPRQGGTDTQYF.

This clonotype was counted many times. The CDR3 DNA is TGTGCCAGCAGTGACACAGGTCATGAGAGGAGGCAGTACGTC. This encodes CASSDTGHERRQYV. The V call is TRBV6-1, the J call TRBJ2-7, with a weak D call TRBD1 (5 bases). V was clipped by 3 bases and J by 9 bases, with 18 bases between them. From germline, CDR1 is MNHNS and CDR2 SASEGT. This CDR3 has 14 amino acids.